A single T cell receptor beta chain is shown here with its context. There is no known antigen for this receptor. The sequenced fragment ends 3 residues before the CDR3 boundary, so the rest is inferred from the germline J gene. TCR beta CDR3 regions were amplified by multiplex PCR using the immunoSEQ assay from an average of approximately 1,200 ng genomic DNA per sample. The assay corrected primer bias using a complete synthetic TCR repertoire to establish an amplification baseline. The amplicons were sequenced using the Illumina platform. In the original analysis: Sequences were error-corrected by clustering with frequency ratios and a modified nearest-neighbor algorithm, then analyzed in the immunoSEQ Analyzer with IMGT gene definitions. TCR richness and evenness were averaged over 20 rarefaction repeats at each rarefaction depth, excluding samples with fewer sequences than the depth. Wilcoxon rank sum tests with FDR correction were used to compare relative abundances of V, D and J genes between the groups. In the blinded duplicates, the intraclass correlation was around 96% for TCR richness and averaged about 80% across 55 to 75 gene segments. Here the immuneACCESS table is served through TCRdb, limited to in-frame sequences with V and J called. Missing clones are a known gap in these copies; in checked studies unresolved V genes cover under half, and the rest lacks a known reason. V and J calls and clone size are as listed in that table; D and trimming were resolved from the DNA. This sample's table lists about 40,000 clones. Of the sample, around 4.9% is held by the ten largest clones.

This record comes from a study of T cells in women clearing cervical HPV infection (dated by TCRdb to the late 2010s). For context, the study as a whole: The cases were 25 to 30 women with histologically confirmed HPV16-related CIN3 or worse, and 2 of those women had invasive cancers. The controls were about 26 women whose single incident HPV16 infection cleared within 12 months with no development of precancer or cancer. Case blood was taken at the visit when the lesion was first identified, whereas control blood was taken when infection was no longer detected. For cases, a median interval of about 150 days, with an interquartile range of about 90 to 210 days, was observed between lesion detection and blood sampling. Because only a few women had HLA typing data, the possibility that HLA type acted as a confounder could not be ruled out. An exploratory proof-of-principle case-control study, nested within the Guanacaste HPV Natural History Study in Costa Rica, was conducted to compare TCR repertoires across cervical HPV16 outcomes. Cases and controls were matched on age within five years and on year of sample collection. Cases had a median age of almost 35 years and controls had a median age of approximately 37, with no significant differences in baseline characteristics. The parent cohort enrolled 9,500 to 12,000 women aged 18 or older in Guanacaste, Costa Rica, in about 1992 to 1995 and followed the women for seven years. Quality controls consisted of five blinded duplicates per group, for a total of around 60 samples made up of approximately 50 participants and some 10 replicates.

Spanning cysteine to phenylalanine, the CDR3 consists of 14 amino acids. Only the CDR3 bases that were read are kept: 33 of them, in frame from base 1. A distance of 18 bases separates the germline ends of V and J, which lose 4 bases and 5 bases respectively. CDR1 DFQATT and CDR2 SNEGSKA were looked up in the germline V gene (reference sequence). Every participant had a single incident cervical HPV16 infection, and women with prevalent HPV16 infections were excluded. Cervical HPV DNA was detected with MY09/MY11 PCR, and genotyping was done by dot-blot hybridization. Approximately 15 mL of heparinized blood were centrifuged, and the buffy coat was aliquoted, frozen at -30°C, then stored at -80°C. Genomic DNA was extracted from buffy coat specimens using QIAGEN kits. Overall results and qualifications from the work: Lower TRBV6-7 relative abundance was observed in cases than in controls (about 0.1% versus 0.15%; Bonferroni P = 0.0008). Random forest classifiers that combined richness and V gene abundances separated cases from controls with an estimated AUC of about 0.8. Whether associations preceded infection or resulted from infection could not be shown with the cross-sectional design, and effector/memory subsets and HPV-specific T cells were not isolated. Because the number of T cells in each sample was unknown, differences in richness could reflect differing T-cell content rather than repertoire biology. TCR repertoire richness was significantly higher in CIN3+ cases than in controls across sequencing depths, while evenness did not differ.

The receptor comes from a woman aged 18 to 69 with a cervical HPV16 infection that either progressed to CIN3+ or cleared (not recorded which). Rearrangement joined TRBV20-1 to TRBJ2-7, with TRBD2 tentatively as D gene (6 bases match). Sequencing input: blood buffy coat. The CDR3 DNA, read in part, is TGCAGTGCTACCTCTAGGAGGGGCCGGGACGAG. Its protein is CSATSRRGRDE. The complete CDR3 sequence is CSATSRRGRDEQYF.